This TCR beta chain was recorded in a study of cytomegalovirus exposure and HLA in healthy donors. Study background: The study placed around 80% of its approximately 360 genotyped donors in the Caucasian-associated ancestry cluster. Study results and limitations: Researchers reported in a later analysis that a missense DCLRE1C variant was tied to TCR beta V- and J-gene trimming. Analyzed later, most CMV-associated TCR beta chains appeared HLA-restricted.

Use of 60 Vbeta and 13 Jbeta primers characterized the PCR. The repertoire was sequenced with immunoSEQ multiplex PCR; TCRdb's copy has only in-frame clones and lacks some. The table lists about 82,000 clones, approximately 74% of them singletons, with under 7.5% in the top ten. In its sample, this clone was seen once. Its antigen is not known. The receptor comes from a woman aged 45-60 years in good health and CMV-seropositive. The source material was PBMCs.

The CDR3 sequence is CASSPGGLADYTGELFF. The CDR3 nucleotides are TGTGCCAGCAGCCCGGGTGGACTAGCGGATTACACCGGGGAGCTGTTTTTT. The chain links TRBV5-6 to TRBJ2-2; TRBD2 aligns across 10 bases. V lost 4 bases, J lost 3 bases, and 9 bases stayed unmatched. This CDR3 comprises 17 residues. Germline V CDR1 and CDR2: SGHDT, YYEEEE.